The 18 T cell receptor beta chains reported below all come from one sample, sequenced in a study of regulatory T cells in long-lasting Graves disease. The TCR beta library used iRepertoire HTBI primers with Arm-PCR amplification of CDR3. TCRdb reprocessed the multiplex PCR reads with MiXCR, giving one entry per CDR3 protein. The table has 580,000 or so distinct CDR3 sequences, 15% to 20% seen once; the top ten hold around 11%. The time point is: newly diagnosed GD, antithyroid drugs for less than 3 months. Construction of the TCR library relied on RNA isolated from PBMCs. This sample was shared with a second study, whose subject was T cells in Graves' hyperthyroidism and ophthalmopathy.

Sequencing used peripheral blood mononuclear cells (PBMCs), obtained at new diagnosis, from a patient treated with antithyroid drugs. Receptors were obtained from a man aged 18 to 30 with Graves disease.

The chain carries TRBV7-6 and TRBJ1-1; D is uncertain. Germline values: CDR1 SGHVS, CDR2 FNYEAQ. Trimming took off 0 bases at V and 0 bases at J, with 11 bases between the two ends. CDR3 size: 16 residues. CDR3 sequence reads: CASSLAFPLLNTEAFF. The CDR3 DNA sequence: TGTGCCAGCAGCTTAGCGTTTCCACTATTGAACACTGAAGCTTTCTTT.

This clonotype came up many times. The rearrangement uses TRBV20-1 and TRBJ2-3; 7 bases line up with TRBD2. J was trimmed by 1 base and V by 6 bases; bases with no gene match: 10. The CDR3 runs 15 residues. Germline V gives CDR1 DFQATT, CDR2 SNEGSKA (reference sequence). The CDR3 DNA follows: TGCAGTGCCTCAGGCGGGGGTGTCGGCACAGATACGCAGTATTTT. This codes for CSASGGGVGTDTQYF.

J is TRBJ1-2 and V is TRBV27, with D unresolved. Trimming shortened V by 0 bases and J by 8 bases, and 13 bases separated the two germline ends. The CDR3 is made up of 14 amino acids. Looked up from germline, CDR1 is MNHEY and CDR2 is SMNVEV (reference sequence). The CDR3 DNA sequence: TGTGCCAGCAGTTTATCGGGAGATGGAAAGGGCTACACCTTC. Protein product: CASSLSGDGKGYTF.

The rearrangement links TRBV28 to TRBJ1-4, with D perhaps matching TRBD1 (5 bases). The CDR3 length is 13 residues. V gave up 11 bases and J gave up 7 bases, with 17 bases separating them. Germline V gene sequence: CDR1 MDHEN, CDR2 SYDVKM. The CDR3: CAVQAGVSEKLFF. The CDR3 nucleotides read TGTGCCGTCCAAGCGGGGGTATCTGAAAAACTGTTTTTT.

This clonotype was seen a handful of times. This chain links TRBV9 with TRBJ2-1, with a tentative D call TRBD2 (5 bases). The germline V gene has CDR1 SGDLS and CDR2 YYNGEE. CDR3 length: 17 amino acids. V was pared by 2 bases and J by 2 bases, with 17 bases between. Here the CDR3 reads CASSVNPGKGTYNEQFF. CDR3 in DNA: TGTGCCAGCAGCGTCAACCCGGGAAAAGGAACCTACAATGAGCAGTTCTTC. The variable domain in full, with the rest retrieved from reference TRBV9 and TRBJ2-1, is DSGVTQTPKHLITATGQRVTLRCSPRSGDLSVYWYQQSLDQGLQFLIQYYNGEERAKGNILERFSAQQFPDLHSELNLSSLELGDSALYFCASSVNPGKGTYNEQFFGPGTRLTVL.

This clonotype was counted many times. The rearrangement joins TRBV5-1 to TRBJ2-3, with D unresolved. The germline V gene has CDR1 SGHRS and CDR2 YFSETQ. V was trimmed by 5 bases and J by 6 bases, leaving 10 bases between them. The CDR3 extends over 12 amino acids. CDR3 coding DNA: TGCGCCAGCAGGGAGCCAAGTGATACGCAGTATTTT. Protein: CASREPSDTQYF. Supplemented by reference TRBV5-1 and TRBJ2-3, the full variable domain reads KAGVTQTPRYLIKTRGQQVTLSCSPISGHRSVSWYQQTPGQGLQFLFEYFSETQRNKGNFPGRFSGRQFSNSRSEMNVSTLELGDSALYLCASREPSDTQYFGPGTRLTVL.

The V and J genes are TRBV6-1 and TRBJ1-4; TRBD1 is a possible D gene (6 bases). The CDR3 length is 13 residues. Germline V gives CDR1 MNHNS, CDR2 SASEGT. Trimming pared 6 bases from V and 8 bases from J, leaving 13 bases between. The DNA of the CDR3 is TGTGCCAGCAGCGACAGGTCGGGGGAAAAACTGTTTTTT. This translates into CASSDRSGEKLFF.

The CDR3 loop reads CASSVTGVSGNTIYF. DNA of the CDR3: TGTGCCAGCAGTGTTACAGGGGTCTCTGGAAACACCATATATTTT. The chain joins TRBV25-1 to TRBJ1-3; 7 bases align to TRBD1. The CDR3 runs 15 residues. Germline V gene lookup returns CDR1 MGHDK and CDR2 SYGVNS. V was clipped by 4 bases and J by 0 bases; unmatched bases: 3.

The table lists this clonotype with a few counts. The V call is TRBV6-5, the J call TRBJ1-3, with 7 bases lining up with TRBD1. Germline assignment: CDR1 MNHEY and CDR2 SVGAGI. This CDR3 spans 15 amino acids. Germline trimming cut 2 bases from V and 1 base from J; bases unmatched to any gene: 2. The CDR3 DNA reads as TGTGCCAGCAGTTACGGGACAGCTTCTGGAAACACCATATATTTT. It translates to CASSYGTASGNTIYF.

Ten or more counts support this clonotype. The chain employs TRBV12-3 or TRBV12-4 and TRBJ2-1, with 9 bases fitting TRBD2. The CDR3 runs 17 residues. V was pared by 3 bases and J by 4 bases, with 10 bases of the junction left unmatched. The CDR3 DNA reads as TGTGCCAGCAGTTTTGCTAGCGGGATCCCGCAGTACAATGAGCAGTTCTTC. Protein product: CASSFASGIPQYNEQFF.

This clonotype was observed many times. The rearrangement uses TRBV7-9 and TRBJ1-2, with 9 nucleotides matching TRBD1. Trimming removed 5 bases from V and 4 bases from J; junction bases left unmatched: 5. The CDR3 is 14 residues long. Looked up from germline, CDR1 is SEHNR and CDR2 is FQNEAQ (reference sequence). The CDR3 spells CASSTTGGSYGYTF. CDR3 sequence (DNA): TGTGCCAGCAGCACCACAGGGGGCAGCTATGGCTACACCTTC.

This clonotype came up a few times. No conserved phenylalanine or tryptophan ends this CDR3, so it is likely a read error. J is TRBJ2-7 and V is TRBV20-1; 9 nucleotides match TRBD2. The CDR3 sequence is 15 residues long. Per the germline V gene, CDR1 is DFQATT and CDR2 is SNEGSKA (reference sequence). Trimming removed 0 bases from V and 6 bases from J; junction bases left unmatched: 9. CDR3 sequence reads: CSARDVGGRVGEQYS. In nucleotides, the CDR3 is TGCAGTGCTAGAGATGTGGGCGGGAGGGTCGGCGAGCAGTACTCC.

Worth noting for this clonotype: A much more abundant neighbour one base away suggests this may be a read error. The CDR3 end shows no conserved phenylalanine or tryptophan, and so a read error is likely. The chain is built from TRBV10-3 and TRBJ2-5; no clear D gene. Germline V gene data show CDR1 as ENHRY and CDR2 as SYGVKD. Trimming took off 4 bases at V and 0 bases at J, with 9 bases between the two ends. The CDR3 totals 14 residues. The CDR3, as DNA: TGTGCCATCAGTGGAGACGGGTACCAAGAGACCCAGTACTAC. Amino acids: CAISGDGYQETQYY.

J is TRBJ1-2 and V is TRBV15; no definite D call. CDR1 LNHNV and CDR2 YYDKDF come from the germline V gene (reference sequence). V was clipped by 4 bases and J by 4 bases, with 16 bases between them. The CDR3 sequence is 15 residues long. The CDR3 DNA reads TGTGCCACCAGCACCCAGGCGCCGGTGGGCTATGGCTACACCTTC. Translating gives CATSTQAPVGYGYTF.

This clonotype showed up just a few times. This chain links TRBV7-9 with TRBJ2-5, with D possibly being TRBD2 (7 bases). This CDR3 region has 14 residues. V was trimmed by 7 bases and J by 5 bases, leaving 17 bases between them. Germline lookup yields CDR1 SEHNR and CDR2 FQNEAQ (reference sequence). DNA of the CDR3: TGTGCCAGCACCGGAGGGGGGGTAAAGGAGACCCAGTACTTC. This gives the protein CASTGGGVKETQYF.

V is TRBV20-1 and J is TRBJ2-3; D is possibly TRBD1 (7 bases). In germline, CDR1 is DFQATT, CDR2 SNEGSKA (reference sequence). The length of the CDR3 is 14 residues. The CDR3 reads CSTLWRGRADTQYF. The CDR3 nucleotides read TGCAGCACGCTTTGGAGGGGGCGGGCAGATACGCAGTATTTT.

The chain couples TRBV14 to TRBJ1-1; TRBD1 agrees at 9 bases. In germline, CDR1 is SGHDN, CDR2 FVKESK. The V segment lost 6 bases and the J segment 1 base; nucleotides outside the gene matches: 6. The CDR3 extends over 15 amino acids. CDR3 nucleotides: TGTGCCAGCAGGCCGACAGGGGGTGGGAACACTGAAGCTTTCTTT. Protein product: CASRPTGGGNTEAFF.

Only a few counts were recorded for this clonotype. This rearrangement joins TRBV28 to TRBJ1-2, with D possibly matching TRBD1 (6 bases). Deletions cut 6 bases from V and 8 bases from J, with 16 bases between. Germline V gene lookup returns CDR1 MDHEN and CDR2 SYDVKM. The CDR3 runs 13 residues. CDR3 loop: CASRDTKDRGYTF. The CDR3 coding sequence is TGTGCCAGCAGAGACACAAAAGACAGGGGCTACACCTTC.